This is a list of T cell receptor beta chains from one sample in a study of OX40 agonist ivuxolimab in advanced cancers. The repertoire was sequenced with immunoSEQ multiplex PCR; TCRdb's copy has only in-frame clones and lacks some. The sample lists tens of thousands of clones, roughly 92% occurring once. The sample was CD4+ or CD8+ T cells sorted from blood, taken in a trial of the OX40 agonist ivuxolimab. The receptors stem from an adult with an advanced solid tumor such as melanoma, head and neck, liver or kidney cancer. CDR3s include the opening cysteine and the closing phenylalanine or tryptophan. D genes are given only for firm matches. Clone size is not always given. Where it is, it says once, few, many or a class for expanded clones.

j_gene,abundance,v_gene,d_gene,len,CDR3nt,CDR3aa
TRBJ1-1,-,TRBV7-3,-,13,TGTGCCAGCAGCTCGAGGACGGGCACTGAAGCTTTCTTT,CASSSRTGTEAFF
TRBJ1-5,-,TRBV6-6,TRBD1,13,TGTGCCAGCAGCAGGACAGGGTTTCAGCCCCAGCATTTT,CASSRTGFQPQHF
TRBJ2-5,-,TRBV19,TRBD1,15,TGTGCCAGTAGTATAGTAAGACAGGGATGGGAGACCCAGTACTTC,CASSIVRQGWETQYF
TRBJ2-1,-,TRBV5-6,-,15,TGTGCCAGCAGCTTGAGGGAGAGCTCCTACAATGAGCAGTTCTTC,CASSLRESSYNEQFF
TRBJ2-7,-,TRBV6-5,-,12,TGTGCCAGCAGTGACCTCTTTTACGAGCAGTACTTC,CASSDLFYEQYF
TRBJ2-5,-,TRBV11-2,-,14,TGTGCCAGCAGCATTAGGGGGGGATTAGAGACCCAGTACTTC,CASSIRGGLETQYF
TRBJ2-7,-,TRBV4-1,TRBD1,13,TGCGCCAGCAGACCGACAGGGAGCCACGAGCAGTACTTC,CASRPTGSHEQYF
TRBJ2-2,-,TRBV6-5,-,13,TGTGCCAGCAGACAGGGATCCCCCGGGGAGCTGTTTTTT,CASRQGSPGELFF
TRBJ2-5,-,TRBV7-6,-,14,TGTGCCAGCATCAGGGACGGATTCCAAGAGACCCAGTACTTC,CASIRDGFQETQYF
TRBJ2-7,once,TRBV5-4,-,14,TGTGCCAGCAGCCCTGGGGGGACTTACTACGAGCAGTACTTC,CASSPGGTYYEQYF
TRBJ1-6,-,TRBV11-2,-,16,TGTGCCAGCAGCTTAGTGGGCGCCAGTTTGGGGTCACCCCTCCACTTT,CASSLVGASLGSPLHF
TRBJ2-1,-,TRBV5-1,TRBD2,15,TGCGCCAGCAGCTTGGTTAGCGGGAGCTTGGATGAGCAGTTCTTC,CASSLVSGSLDEQFF
TRBJ2-1,-,TRBV7-3,TRBD2,15,TGTGCCAGCAGCTTAGGACTAGCGGGATTACATGAGCAGTTCTTC,CASSLGLAGLHEQFF
TRBJ2-5,-,TRBV7-6,TRBD2,18,TGTGCCAGCAGCTTAGGTCTAGCGGGGGGGTATCGCCAAGAGACCCAGTACTTC,CASSLGLAGGYRQETQYF
TRBJ1-2,-,TRBV7-9,-,13,TGTGCCAGCAGCCGGTCTGAGGGGTATGGCTACACCTTC,CASSRSEGYGYTF
TRBJ2-7,-,TRBV10-2,-,16,TGCGCCAGCAGTGATTGGCGGCAGGGCTACTCCTACGAGCAGTACTTC,CASSDWRQGYSYEQYF
TRBJ2-7,-,TRBV13,-,16,TGTGCCAGCAGCTTAGGTCCGGCGGGAACCCCTTACGAGCAGTACTTC,CASSLGPAGTPYEQYF
TRBJ2-5,-,TRBV7-8,-,14,TGTGCCAGCAGCTCCTCGCCTTTGTCAGAGACCCAGTACTTC,CASSSSPLSETQYF
TRBJ1-1,once,TRBV11-3,-,13,TGTGCCAGCAGCTTAGATCCCGGGACTGAAGCTTTCTTT,CASSLDPGTEAFF
TRBJ2-3,once,TRBV7-2,-,16,TGTGCCAGCAGCCTTAGGGGGAGGGTTAGCACAGATACGCAGTATTTT,CASSLRGRVSTDTQYF
TRBJ2-5,-,TRBV7-3,TRBD1,15,TGTGCCAGCAGCGGAATGACAGGGGCCGAGGAGACCCAGTACTTC,CASSGMTGAEETQYF
TRBJ2-7,-,TRBV11-2,-,15,TGTGCCAGCAGCTTAGCCGGACAGAAGGTCTACGAGCAGTACTTC,CASSLAGQKVYEQYF
TRBJ2-6,once,TRBV7-9,TRBD2,16,TGTGCCAGCAGCTTAGCGGCGGGGGCTGGGGCCAACGTCCTGACTTTC,CASSLAAGAGANVLTF
TRBJ2-7,once,TRBV11-2,-,15,TGTGCCAGCAGCTTAGGGGTCAGAGCTTCCTACGAGCAGTACTTC,CASSLGVRASYEQYF
TRBJ2-5,-,TRBV5-1,-,15,TGCGCCAGCAGCTTGGCGGGTGAACCCCAAGAGACCCAGTACTTC,CASSLAGEPQETQYF
TRBJ1-6,-,TRBV9,-,13,TGTGCCAGCGCTGGGCCGCGCAATTCACCCCTCCACTTT,CASAGPRNSPLHF
TRBJ2-5,-,TRBV5-1,-,16,TGCGCCAGCAGCTCTACCCCCGGGTCCTACCAAGAGACCCAGTACTTC,CASSSTPGSYQETQYF
TRBJ2-3,-,TRBV4-1,TRBD1,15,TGCGCCAGCAGCCGGGGGACAGCGCAAACAGATACGCAGTATTTT,CASSRGTAQTDTQYF
TRBJ2-3,-,TRBV25-1,-,16,TGTGCCAGCAGTGAATACACAGGGTTGGGCACAGATACGCAGTATTTT,CASSEYTGLGTDTQYF
TRBJ1-1,few,TRBV6-5,-,16,TGTGCCAGCAGTTACTTACAGTTTGGGGTGAACACTGAAGCTTTCTTT,CASSYLQFGVNTEAFF
TRBJ2-2,once,TRBV4-1,-,12,TGCGCCAGCAGCCAAGGGACCGGGGAGCTGTTTTTT,CASSQGTGELFF
TRBJ1-3,-,TRBV14,TRBD1,16,TGTGCCAGCAGCCCGGGACAGCCTAGCTCTGGAAACACCATATATTTT,CASSPGQPSSGNTIYF
TRBJ1-3,-,TRBV28,-,13,TGTGCCAGCTCCCAGGGTGGTAGAAACACCATATATTTT,CASSQGGRNTIYF
TRBJ2-2,-,TRBV9,-,17,TGTGCCAGCAGCGTGGGCCCCGGGACGGTGAACACCGGGGAGCTGTTTTTT,CASSVGPGTVNTGELFF
TRBJ2-6,-,TRBV27,TRBD1,17,TGTGCCAGCAGTCGGACAGGGGAATACTCTGGGGCCAACGTCCTGACTTTC,CASSRTGEYSGANVLTF
TRBJ2-1,-,TRBV18,-,16,TGTGCCAGCTCACCTACTACGGGACGGACCGGGTATGAGCAGTTCTTC,CASSPTTGRTGYEQFF
TRBJ2-7,-,TRBV11-3,-,14,TGTGCCAGCAGCTTAGATCAGGGACCCTACGAGCAGTACTTC,CASSLDQGPYEQYF
TRBJ2-7,-,TRBV5-5,-,13,TGTGCCAGCAGCCCAAGGGTAACCTACGAGCAGTACTTC,CASSPRVTYEQYF
TRBJ2-5,-,TRBV11-3,TRBD2,17,TGTGCCAGCAGCTTAGACCCTAGCGGGAGGGCCGAGGAGACCCAGTACTTC,CASSLDPSGRAEETQYF
TRBJ2-2,-,TRBV11-3,-,13,TGTGCCAGCAGCTTAGCAGTCACCGGGGAGCTGTTTTTT,CASSLAVTGELFF